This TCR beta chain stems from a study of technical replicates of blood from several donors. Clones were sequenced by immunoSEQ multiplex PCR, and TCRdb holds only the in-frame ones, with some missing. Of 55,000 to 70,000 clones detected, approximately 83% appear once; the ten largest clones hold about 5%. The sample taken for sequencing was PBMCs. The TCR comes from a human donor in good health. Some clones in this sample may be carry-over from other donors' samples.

CDR3 sequence (DNA): TGTGCCAGCAGCCTAAGAGGCTCAAACACTGAAGCTTTCTTT. Its translation: CASSLRGSNTEAFF. J is TRBJ1-1 and V is TRBV7-2, with no clear D. The V and J ends lost 5 bases and 2 bases respectively, with 12 bases between them. The CDR3 covers 14 residues. Looked up from germline, CDR1 is SGHTA and CDR2 is FQGNSA.